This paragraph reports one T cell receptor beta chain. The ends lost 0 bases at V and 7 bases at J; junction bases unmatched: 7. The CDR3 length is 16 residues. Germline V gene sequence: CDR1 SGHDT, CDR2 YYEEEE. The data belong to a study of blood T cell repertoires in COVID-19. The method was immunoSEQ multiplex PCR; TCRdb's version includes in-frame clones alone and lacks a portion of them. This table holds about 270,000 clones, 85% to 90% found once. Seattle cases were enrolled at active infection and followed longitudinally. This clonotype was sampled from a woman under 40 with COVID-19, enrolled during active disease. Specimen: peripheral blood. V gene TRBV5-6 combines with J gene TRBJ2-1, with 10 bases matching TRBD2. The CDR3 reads CASSLGPVLAGNEQFF. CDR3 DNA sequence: TGTGCCAGCAGCTTGGGCCCGGTACTAGCGGGAAATGAGCAGTTCTTC.